This TCR beta chain was recorded in a study of Tregs in tolerant kidney transplant recipients. In the study overall: Related graft donors supplied nonmyeloablative bone marrow transplants, and mixed chimerism was transient.

Study-wide results and limits: The small number of patients limits these findings pending further validation.

The germline V gene encodes CDR1 ENHRY and CDR2 SYGVKD. CDR3 length: 18 amino acids. V was clipped by 4 bases and J by 1 base; unmatched bases: 10. TCRdb's copy holds only in-frame clones and misses some; the assay was immunoSEQ multiplex PCR. In the table there are about 110,000 clones, around 91% of which are singletons. Of note for this clone: Its antigen is currently unknown.

V is TRBV10-3 and J is TRBJ1-2; 12 nucleotides match TRBD1. This clonotype was obtained from a human donor who received a combined kidney and bone marrow transplant. The input for sequencing was CD4+ T cells from blood, taken before the transplant. CDR3: CAISVLGQGAQVNYGYTF. Here the CDR3 DNA reads TGTGCCATCAGTGTCCTGGGACAGGGGGCGCAGGTTAACTATGGCTACACCTTC.